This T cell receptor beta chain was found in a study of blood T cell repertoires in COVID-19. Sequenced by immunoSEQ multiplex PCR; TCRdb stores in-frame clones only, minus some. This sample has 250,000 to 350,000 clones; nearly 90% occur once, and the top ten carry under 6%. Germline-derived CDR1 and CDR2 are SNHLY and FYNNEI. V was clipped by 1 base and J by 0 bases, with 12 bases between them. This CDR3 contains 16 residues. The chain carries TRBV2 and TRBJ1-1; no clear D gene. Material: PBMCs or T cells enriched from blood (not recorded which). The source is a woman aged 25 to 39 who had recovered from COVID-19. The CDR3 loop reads CASSEEGGPLNTEAFF. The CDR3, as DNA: TGTGCCAGCAGTGAAGAAGGAGGACCGCTGAACACTGAAGCTTTCTTT.